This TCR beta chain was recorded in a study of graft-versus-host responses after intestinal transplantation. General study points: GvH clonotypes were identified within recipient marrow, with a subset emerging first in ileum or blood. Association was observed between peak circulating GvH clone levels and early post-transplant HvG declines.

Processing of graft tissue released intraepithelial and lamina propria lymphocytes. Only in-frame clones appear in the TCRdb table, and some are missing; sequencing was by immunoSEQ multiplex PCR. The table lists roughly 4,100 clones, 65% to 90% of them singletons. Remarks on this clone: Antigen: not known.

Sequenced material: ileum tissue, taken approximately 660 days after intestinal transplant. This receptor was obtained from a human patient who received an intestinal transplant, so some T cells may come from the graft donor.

DNA of the CDR3: TGTGCCAGCAGCTTAGATGCGACAGGGGGAGGGCATGGCTACACCTTC. Residues: CASSLDATGGGHGYTF. The rearrangement joins TRBV11-2 to TRBJ1-2; 9 bases line up with TRBD1. This CDR3 contains 16 residues. Looked up from germline, CDR1 is SGHAT and CDR2 is FQNNGV. J gave up 6 bases and V 0 bases, and 8 bases lay outside the gene matches.